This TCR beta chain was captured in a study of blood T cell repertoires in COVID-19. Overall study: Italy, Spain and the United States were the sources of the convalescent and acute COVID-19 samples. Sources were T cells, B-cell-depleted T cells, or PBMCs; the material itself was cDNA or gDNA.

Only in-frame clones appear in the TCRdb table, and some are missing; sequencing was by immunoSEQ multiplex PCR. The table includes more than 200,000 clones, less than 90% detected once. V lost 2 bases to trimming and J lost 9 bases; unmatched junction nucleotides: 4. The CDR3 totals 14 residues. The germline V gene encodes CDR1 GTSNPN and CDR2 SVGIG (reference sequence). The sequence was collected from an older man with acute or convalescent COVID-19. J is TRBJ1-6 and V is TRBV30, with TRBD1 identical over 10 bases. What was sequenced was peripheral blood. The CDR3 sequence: CAWSRDRGSSPLHF. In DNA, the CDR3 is TGTGCCTGGAGTCGGGACAGGGGAAGTTCACCCCTCCACTTT.